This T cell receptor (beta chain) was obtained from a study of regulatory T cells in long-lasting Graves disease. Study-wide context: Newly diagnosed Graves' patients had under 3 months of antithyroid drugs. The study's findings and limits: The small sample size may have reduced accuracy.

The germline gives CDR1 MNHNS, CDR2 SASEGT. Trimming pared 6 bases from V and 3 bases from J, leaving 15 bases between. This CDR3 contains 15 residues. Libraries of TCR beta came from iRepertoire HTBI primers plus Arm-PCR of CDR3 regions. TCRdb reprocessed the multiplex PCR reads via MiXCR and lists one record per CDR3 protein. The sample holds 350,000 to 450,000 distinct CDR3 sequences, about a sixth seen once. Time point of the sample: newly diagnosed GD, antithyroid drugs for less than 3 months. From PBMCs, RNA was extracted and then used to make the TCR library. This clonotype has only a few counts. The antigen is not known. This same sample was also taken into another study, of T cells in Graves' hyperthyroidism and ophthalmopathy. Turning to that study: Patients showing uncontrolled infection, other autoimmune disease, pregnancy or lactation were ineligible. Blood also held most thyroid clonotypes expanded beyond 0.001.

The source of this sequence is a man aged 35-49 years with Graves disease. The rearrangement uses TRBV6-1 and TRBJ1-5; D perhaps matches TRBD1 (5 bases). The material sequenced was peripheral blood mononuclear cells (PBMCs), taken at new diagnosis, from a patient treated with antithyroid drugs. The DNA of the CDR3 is TGTGCCAGCAGGGCCGAGGGGTCAGTCAATCAGCCCCAGCATTTT. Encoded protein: CASRAEGSVNQPQHF.